This T cell receptor beta chain was captured in a study of CD8 T cells in ankylosing spondylitis (dated by TCRdb to the late 2010s). For the wider study: To find TCR variants linked to disease, the study profiled T cell receptor beta repertoires in ankylosing spondylitis patients and healthy donors. The full study cohort was made up of about 25 ankylosing spondylitis patients and about a hundred healthy donors. Peripheral blood samples were taken, and synovial fluid was additionally collected from ankylosing spondylitis patients.

The CDR3 starts with the cysteine, ends with the phenylalanine, and has 13 residues. Only CDR3 DNA is held: 39 bases, read in frame from base 1. From a lookup of the germline V gene, CDR1 and CDR2 are SGHTA and FQGNSA. V is cut by 5 bases and J by 4 bases, and the space between the germline ends is 10 bases. On the study overall, not on this receptor specifically: The disease-linked clones showed a CD8+ phenotype and occurred at relatively low frequencies in peripheral blood. The disease-linked clones were reported to be significantly enriched in matched synovial fluid samples from ankylosing spondylitis patients. Some of the motif variants had been reported before in the synovial fluid and blood of reactive arthritis patients, a finding that suggests common disease-initiation mechanisms. Blood from ankylosing spondylitis patients appeared to be characterized by a TCR beta motif made up of fewer than ten highly homologous amino acid variants.

The listed sequencing device is Illumina HiSeq 2500. TCR beta libraries were prepared by quantitative 5'-RACE with molecular barcodes. For the original study's pipeline: To identify disease-linked TCR variants, a new computational method was used, one built on a probabilistic model of VDJ rearrangement. TCRdb redid the processing of the public reads, applying fastp at Q25 and MiXCR, and retained in-frame beta chains. Every distinct CDR3 protein forms one entry, paired with its most common genes and DNA. For this entry, the V and J calls and clone size follow TCRdb and not the study's own pipeline. This sample has some 240,000 distinct CDR3 sequences in its table, and more than 20% of those were observed once. The ten largest clones represent 0.5% to 0.65% of the sample. The table lists this clonotype with a few counts. Its binding antigen is unknown. Within one base of it there is no much larger clone, and no base qualities were kept.

The sequence is built from TRBV7-2 and TRBJ2-3; the D gene identity is not certain. The receptor comes from a male donor with ankylosing spondylitis or in good health (not recorded which). Material for sequencing was blood, either unsorted or a sorted T cell fraction (not recorded which). The CDR3 protein is CASSPRLPDTQYF. The nucleotide sequence reads as follows: TGTGCCAGCAGCCCCCGACTCCCAGATACGCAGTATTTT. Extended through the reference TRBV7-2 and TRBJ2-3 proteins, this CDR3 yields the full variable domain: GAGVSQSPSNKVTEKGKDVELRCDPISGHTALYWYRQSLGQGLEFLIYFQGNSAPDKSGLPSDRFSAERTGGSVSTLTIQRTQQEDSAVYLCASSPRLPDTQYFGPGTRLTVL.